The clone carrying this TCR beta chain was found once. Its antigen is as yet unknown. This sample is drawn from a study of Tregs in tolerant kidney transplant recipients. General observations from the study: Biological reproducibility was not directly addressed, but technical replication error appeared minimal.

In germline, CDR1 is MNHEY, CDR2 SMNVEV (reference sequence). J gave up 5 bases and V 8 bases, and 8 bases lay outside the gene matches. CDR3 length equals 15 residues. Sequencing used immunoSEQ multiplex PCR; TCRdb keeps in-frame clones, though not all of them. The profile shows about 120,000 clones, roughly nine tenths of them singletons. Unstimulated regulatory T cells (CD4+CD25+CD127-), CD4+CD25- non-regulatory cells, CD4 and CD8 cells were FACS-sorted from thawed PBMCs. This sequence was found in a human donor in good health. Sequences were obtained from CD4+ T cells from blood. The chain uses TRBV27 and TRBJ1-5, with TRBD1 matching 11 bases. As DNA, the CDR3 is TGTGCCAGCCCTTTTGGGACAGGGGGAGATCAGCCCCAGCATTTT. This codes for CASPFGTGGDQPQHF.